The rows below give T cell receptor beta chains drawn from one sample of a study of blood T cell repertoires in COVID-19. Sequenced by immunoSEQ multiplex PCR; TCRdb stores in-frame clones only, minus some. The sample carries approximately 220,000 clones, about 83% recorded once. The sample taken for sequencing was peripheral blood. The receptors originated from a man aged 55 to 69 who had recovered from COVID-19. CDR3s include the opening cysteine and the closing phenylalanine or tryptophan. The D gene is left open where the match is weak. Clone size, where shown, is once, few, many, or a class for clones that have expanded.

cdr3_aa cdr3_nt j_call clone_size d_call v_call
CASSFRTSGLVGQFF TGTGCCAGCAGTTTTAGGACTAGCGGGCTGGTGGGGCAGTTCTTC TRBJ2-1 - TRBD2 TRBV27
CASRSQINSPLHF TGTGCCAGTAGATCACAGATAAATTCACCCCTCCACTTT TRBJ1-6 - - TRBV19
CASSRDSKFTDTQYF TGTGCCAGCAGCCGGGACTCTAAATTCACAGATACGCAGTATTTT TRBJ2-3 - - TRBV28
CASSHIIDIQYF TGTGCCAGTAGTCACATCATTGACATTCAGTACTTC TRBJ2-4 - - TRBV19
CATSPEEGLAFTDTQYF TGTGCCACCAGCCCAGAGGAGGGACTAGCTTTTACAGATACGCAGTATTTT TRBJ2-3 - TRBD2 TRBV24-1
CASSLLVGQGYEQYF TGTGCCAGCAGCCTGCTTGTAGGACAGGGGTACGAGCAGTACTTC TRBJ2-7 - TRBD1 TRBV11-2
CASSLVQGWDTDTQYF TGTGCCAGCAGCTTAGTTCAGGGATGGGACACAGATACGCAGTATTTT TRBJ2-3 - - TRBV11-3
CASSQLLAGGIGTDTQYF TGTGCCAGCAGCCAGCTGCTAGCGGGAGGGATCGGCACAGATACGCAGTATTTT TRBJ2-3 - TRBD2 TRBV28
CASSPRTRAGNEKLFF TGTGCCAGCAGCCCCCGAACGAGGGCAGGAAATGAAAAACTGTTTTTT TRBJ1-4 once - TRBV9
CASSFGTSGFSGGGTQYF TGTGCCAGCAGCTTCGGGACTAGCGGGTTCAGTGGGGGTGGGACCCAGTACTTC TRBJ2-5 once TRBD2 TRBV11-2
CASSSGIGVETQYF TGCGCCAGCAGCTCGGGGATTGGAGTGGAGACCCAGTACTTC TRBJ2-5 - - TRBV5-1
CASSPSHEQFF TGTGCCAGCAGCCCCTCTCATGAGCAGTTCTTC TRBJ2-1 - - TRBV12-3/TRBV12-4
CASSVAGDSRLTDTQYF TGTGCCAGCAGCGTAGCTGGGGACTCCAGACTTACAGATACGCAGTATTTT TRBJ2-3 - - TRBV9
CASGLGNSVVLFF TGTGCTAGTGGCCTAGGAAATTCGGTCGTACTGTTTTTT TRBJ1-4 once - TRBV12-5
CASKGEGLQNTEAFF TGTGCCAGTAAAGGCGAGGGACTGCAGAACACTGAAGCTTTCTTT TRBJ1-1 - - TRBV19
CASSGLVIGQGKGEQYF TGTGCCAGCAGTGGGCTTGTGATAGGACAGGGAAAAGGCGAGCAGTACTTC TRBJ2-7 - TRBD1 TRBV27
CASSGGQIAGNTIYF TGTGCCAGCAGCGGAGGACAGATTGCTGGAAACACCATATATTTT TRBJ1-3 - - TRBV9
CASSFQSNQPQHF TGTGCCAGCAGTTTTCAGTCCAATCAGCCCCAGCATTTT TRBJ1-5 - - TRBV27
CASSRGRADEQFF TGCGCCAGCAGCCGCGGGAGGGCCGATGAGCAGTTCTTC TRBJ2-1 - TRBD2 TRBV5-1